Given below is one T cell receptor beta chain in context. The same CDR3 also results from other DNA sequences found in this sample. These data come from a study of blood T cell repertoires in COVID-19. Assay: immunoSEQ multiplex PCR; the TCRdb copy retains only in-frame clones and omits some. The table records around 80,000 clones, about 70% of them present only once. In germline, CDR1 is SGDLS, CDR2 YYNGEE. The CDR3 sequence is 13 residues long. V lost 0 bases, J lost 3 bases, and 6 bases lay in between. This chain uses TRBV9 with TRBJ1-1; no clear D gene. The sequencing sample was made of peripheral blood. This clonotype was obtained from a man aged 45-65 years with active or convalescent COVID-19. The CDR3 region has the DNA TGTGCCAGCAGCGTAGTGGGCGACACTGAAGCTTTCTTT. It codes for CASSVVGDTEAFF.